These 28 T cell receptor beta chains share one sample of origin, sequenced in a study of blood T cell repertoires in COVID-19. Here immunoSEQ multiplex PCR was the method, and the copy in TCRdb shows in-frame clones only, minus some. The sample includes approximately 500,000 clones, 89% seen only once; the top ten take roughly 0.84%. Input material: peripheral blood. Receptors originate from a man aged 18-30 years with COVID-19, enrolled during active disease.

The gene calls are TRBV5-4 and TRBJ2-7, with 8 bases identical to TRBD2. The CDR3 contains 14 residues. From germline, CDR1 is SGHNT and CDR2 YYREEE (reference sequence). The V gene end was trimmed by 4 bases and the J gene end by 5 bases; junction bases not matched to a gene: 8. The CDR3 region has the DNA TGTGCCAGCAGCCCGGGACTAGGGACCGACGAGCAGTACTTC. As protein: CASSPGLGTDEQYF.

This clone showed up just a few times. The chain's CDR3 is CASSLTSLSEQYF. In DNA form, the CDR3 reads TGTGCCAGCAGCCTGACTAGTTTGTCCGAGCAGTACTTC. The V call is TRBV6-4, the J call TRBJ2-7; a possible D gene is TRBD2 (6 bases). Trimming shortened V by 6 bases and J by 6 bases, and 15 bases separated the two germline ends. The germline CDR1 and CDR2 sequences are MRHNA and SNTAGT. The CDR3 spans 13 residues.

V usage is TRBV27 and J usage is TRBJ2-1; tentatively, D is TRBD1 (8 bases). Germline loops: CDR1 MNHEY, CDR2 SMNVEV (reference sequence). V shed 2 bases and J shed 8 bases, with 22 bases lying between them. This CDR3 spans 17 amino acids. The CDR3 region has the DNA TGTGCCAGCAGTTTAAGGACAGGGACTACCCAGATCCATGAGCAGTTCTTC. It codes for CASSLRTGTTQIHEQFF.

The J gene is TRBJ2-3, the V gene TRBV25-1; 8 bases agree with TRBD2. In germline, CDR1 is MGHDK, CDR2 SYGVNS. This CDR3 is built from 15 residues. V lost 0 bases, J lost 1 base, and 0 bases stayed unmatched. The DNA of the CDR3 is TGTGCCAGCAGTGAATATAGCGGGGGCACAGATACGCAGTATTTT. This codes for CASSEYSGGTDTQYF.

This sequence joins TRBV2 and TRBJ2-1; 10 nucleotides align to TRBD2. V trimming: 7 bases; J trimming: 6 bases; junction bases outside the gene matches: 9. CDR3 length: 15 amino acids. In germline, CDR1 is SNHLY, CDR2 FYNNEI. The CDR3, as DNA: TGTGCCAGCACCATCGACACTAGCGGGATCAATGAGCAGTTCTTC. This encodes CASTIDTSGINEQFF.

This chain uses TRBV4-1 with TRBJ2-1; 11 bases are shared with TRBD2. With 2 bases clipped from V and 6 bases from J, the junction kept 0 bases outside the gene matches. The CDR3 is 14 amino acids. Germline values: CDR1 MGHRA, CDR2 YSYEKL. DNA for the CDR3: TGCGCCAGCAGCCAAACTAGCGGGAGCAATGAGCAGTTCTTC. It encodes CASSQTSGSNEQFF.

This chain joins TRBV18 and TRBJ2-1, with 13 bases matching TRBD2. Germline CDR1 reads KGHSH; CDR2 reads LQKENI. CDR3 length: 18 amino acids. After removal of 3 bases from V and 4 bases from J, the junction contained 9 bases not matched to a gene. CDR3 sequence (DNA): TGTGCCAGCTCACCGCCAACTAGCGGGAGGGCCCCGTACAATGAGCAGTTCTTC. Protein sequence: CASSPPTSGRAPYNEQFF.

J is TRBJ2-1 and V is TRBV29-1; TRBD2 agrees at 11 bases. CDR1 and CDR2 from the germline V gene are SQVTM and ANQGSEA. This CDR3 region has 15 residues. With V trimmed by 7 bases and J by 0 bases, 5 bases remained unmatched. The CDR3 sequence is CSATSGGSSYNEQFF. CDR3 nucleotides: TGCAGCGCTACTAGCGGGGGAAGCTCCTACAATGAGCAGTTCTTC.

A single count supports this clone. The V gene is TRBV2, the J gene TRBJ1-6, with 12 bases that match TRBD1. The V segment lost 7 bases and the J segment 7 bases; nucleotides outside the gene matches: 5. CDR3 size: 15 residues. CDR1 SNHLY and CDR2 FYNNEI come from the germline V gene. This CDR3 is CASKGQGAKNSPLHF. CDR3 DNA: TGTGCCAGCAAGGGACAGGGGGCGAAAAATTCACCCCTCCACTTT.

V gene TRBV21-1 combines with J gene TRBJ2-7; TRBD1 is taken as the D call from the table, unchecked against the DNA. TRBV21-1 constitutes a pseudogene. CDR3 length equals 15 residues. The CDR3 sequence is CASRGTGTRPYEQYF. CDR3 coding DNA: TGTGCCAGCAGGGGCACCGGGACAAGGCCCTACGAGCAGTACTTC.

The CDR3: CASGGDYNQPQHF. The CDR3 DNA follows: TGTGCCAGCGGAGGGGATTACAATCAGCCCCAGCATTTT. The chain links TRBV7-2 to TRBJ1-5; tentatively, D is TRBD1 (5 bases). The ends were cut back, 8 bases at V and 3 bases at J, with 11 bases in the middle. The CDR3 is 13 amino acids. Germline V gene data show CDR1 as SGHTA and CDR2 as FQGNSA.

This clone was seen only once. This chain joins TRBV25-1 and TRBJ1-4, with TRBD1 matching over 8 bases. Germline loops: CDR1 MGHDK, CDR2 SYGVNS. This CDR3 comprises 14 residues. Trimming at V came to 2 bases and at J to 8 bases, leaving 4 bases not matched to a gene. CDR3 protein: CASSEGGQDEKLFF. CDR3 coding DNA: TGTGCCAGCAGTGAAGGGGGACAGGACGAAAAACTGTTTTTT. Full variable domain (missing parts from reference TRBV25-1 and TRBJ1-4): EADIYQTPRYLVIGTGKKITLECSQTMGHDKMYWYQQDPGMELHLIHYSYGVNSTEKGDLSSESTVSRIRTEHFPLTLESARPSHTSQYLCASSEGGQDEKLFFGSGTQLSVL.

The chain carries TRBV6-5 and TRBJ1-6, with 8 bases fitting TRBD1. This CDR3 is built from 15 residues. V dropped 0 bases and J dropped 10; count of bases not matched to a gene: 5. Looked up from germline, CDR1 is MNHEY and CDR2 is SVGAGI. The CDR3 here is CASSYSRQGRSPLHF. DNA for the CDR3: TGTGCCAGCAGTTACTCGAGACAGGGGCGGTCACCCCTCCACTTT.

V is TRBV18 and J is TRBJ2-7; D is uncertain. Germline values: CDR1 KGHSH, CDR2 LQKENI. V dropped 0 bases and J dropped 0 bases, with 3 bases sitting between them. The CDR3 totals 13 residues. The CDR3 coding sequence is TGTGCCAGCTCACCACCCAACTCCTACGAGCAGTACTTC. It encodes CASSPPNSYEQYF.

In its sample, this clone was seen once. The chain joins TRBV7-9 to TRBJ2-1, with 10 bases matching TRBD2. The CDR3 has 17 amino acids. Germline V gene sequence: CDR1 SEHNR, CDR2 FQNEAQ (reference sequence). J lost 4 bases, V lost 2 bases, and 8 bases had no gene match. CDR3 bases: TGTGCCAGCAGCTTACGGTCATTGACTAGCGGGTACAATGAGCAGTTCTTC. It encodes CASSLRSLTSGYNEQFF.

This chain connects TRBV30 to TRBJ2-2; the D gene is possibly TRBD2 (5 bases). The V gene lost 2 bases and the J gene lost 6 bases, with 7 bases spanning the gap. The CDR3 has 12 amino acids. Germline lookup yields CDR1 GTSNPN and CDR2 SVGIG (reference sequence). The CDR3 sequence: CAWSRGSGELFF. DNA of the CDR3: TGTGCCTGGAGTAGAGGGTCCGGGGAGCTGTTTTTT.

The gene calls are TRBV15 and TRBJ1-1; D is unresolved. This CDR3 has 15 amino acids. V dropped 0 bases and J dropped 7 bases, with 15 bases sitting between them. Germline lookup yields CDR1 LNHNV and CDR2 YYDKDF (reference sequence). CDR3 loop: CATSRDLGRIFEAFF. In nucleotides, the CDR3 is TGTGCCACCAGCAGAGATCTGGGCAGAATATTTGAAGCTTTCTTT. Filled out from reference TRBV15 and TRBJ1-1, the complete variable domain reads DAMVIQNPRYQVTQFGKPVTLSCSQTLNHNVMYWYQQKSSQAPKLLFHYYDKDFNNEADTPDNFQSRRPNTSFCFLDIRSPGLGDTAMYLCATSRDLGRIFEAFFGQGTRLTVV.

The J gene is TRBJ2-1, the V gene TRBV25-1; possible D gene TRBD1, 6 bases. Trimming took off 4 bases at V and 7 bases at J, with 8 bases between the two ends. The CDR3 runs 12 residues. The germline CDR1 and CDR2 sequences are MGHDK and SYGVNS. In nucleotides, the CDR3 is TGTGCCAGCAGTGTACAGGGTAATGAGCAGTTCTTC. Translated, it gives CASSVQGNEQFF.

This chain joins TRBV24-1 and TRBJ2-1, with 12 bases identical to TRBD2. The J segment lost 9 bases and the V segment lost 7 bases, leaving 12 bases of the junction unmatched. Germline V gene lookup returns CDR1 KGHDR and CDR2 SFDVKD. This CDR3 spans 16 amino acids. The CDR3 loop is CATSKKTSGRISEQFF. The CDR3 DNA follows: TGTGCCACCAGCAAAAAGACTAGCGGGAGAATTAGTGAGCAGTTCTTC.

The rearrangement joins TRBV9 to TRBJ1-5; weak D call: TRBD1 (6 bases). This CDR3 has 14 amino acids. Germline V gene sequence: CDR1 SGDLS, CDR2 YYNGEE. V was cut by 3 bases and J by 5 bases, with 12 bases left in between. This chain's CDR3 is CASSEGGGHQPQHF. The DNA of the CDR3 is TGTGCCAGCAGCGAGGGGGGGGGCCATCAGCCCCAGCATTTT.

The chain has TRBV6-5 and TRBJ2-3; TRBD1 matches 7 bases. Germline V gene sequence: CDR1 MNHEY, CDR2 SVGAGI. The J segment lost 2 bases and the V segment lost 6 bases, leaving 8 bases of the junction unmatched. This CDR3 spans 15 amino acids. As DNA, the CDR3 is TGTGCCAGCAGCCGGGACAGAGGAAACACAGATACGCAGTATTTT. As protein: CASSRDRGNTDTQYF.

This clone has only one observation. The rearrangement links TRBV25-1 to TRBJ1-2; tentative D call: TRBD1 (5 bases). Germline CDR1 reads MGHDK; CDR2 reads SYGVNS. CDR3 length equals 11 residues. The ends were cut back, 7 bases at V and 6 bases at J, with 9 bases in the middle. The CDR3 reads CASMKGNGYTF. The CDR3 DNA reads TGTGCCAGCATGAAGGGGAATGGCTACACCTTC.

The rearrangement uses TRBV6-2 or TRBV6-3 and TRBJ1-2; D perhaps matches TRBD1 (5 bases). The CDR3 spans 12 residues. Trimming took off 2 bases at V and 7 bases at J, with 8 bases between the two ends. Per the germline V gene, CDR1 is MNHEY and CDR2 is SVGEGT. CDR3 residues: CASSYLGPGYTF. CDR3 bases: TGTGCCAGCAGTTACCTGGGGCCTGGCTACACCTTC.

The CDR3 region has the DNA TGCGCCAGCAGCTTGGGGAGGGGAGGTCTCTTCTCTGGAAACACCATATATTTT. This encodes CASSLGRGGLFSGNTIYF. V usage is TRBV5-1 and J usage is TRBJ1-3, with D possibly being TRBD1 (5 bases). The CDR3 runs to 18 residues. With 0 bases removed from V and 0 bases from J, the gap between germline ends came to 16 bases. Germline CDR1 and CDR2: SGHRS and YFSETQ.

In regard to this clone: The identical CDR3 is also encoded by other nucleotide sequences in the sample. This chain joins TRBV15 and TRBJ2-5, with D hard to call. CDR3 length: 13 residues. The V gene lost 0 bases and the J gene lost 5 bases, with 7 bases spanning the gap. CDR1 is LNHNV, CDR2 YYDKDF, per germline (reference sequence). CDR3 protein: CATSRDREETQYF. The CDR3, as DNA: TGTGCCACCAGCAGAGATAGAGAGGAGACCCAGTACTTC.

The chain carries TRBV16 and TRBJ1-6; maybe TRBD1 (5 bases). V lost 7 bases and J lost 9, with 16 bases in between. CDR3 size: 14 residues. CDR1 KGHSY and CDR2 FQNENV come from the germline V gene. CDR3 sequence (DNA): TGTGCCAGCATCAACGGGGGGTTTGGTTCACCCCTCCACTTT. Protein: CASINGGFGSPLHF.

V is TRBV27 and J is TRBJ2-2; D uncertain. Germline CDR1 is MNHEY and CDR2 is SMNVEV (reference sequence). Between the trimmed V and J ends, which lost 6 bases and 2 bases, there was a span of 4 bases. The CDR3 is 12 residues long. The CDR3 reads CASRTNTGELFF. DNA of the CDR3: TGTGCCAGCAGGACAAACACCGGGGAGCTGTTTTTT.

This chain uses TRBV7-8 with TRBJ1-5, with 9 bases that match TRBD1. Germline trimming cut 1 base from V and 7 bases from J; bases unmatched to any gene: 8. The CDR3 extends over 16 amino acids. CDR1 and CDR2 from the germline V gene are SGHVS and FQNEAQ. Here the CDR3 reads CASSLVLGTGRQPQHF. CDR3 bases: TGTGCCAGCAGCTTAGTCCTAGGGACAGGGCGGCAGCCCCAGCATTTT.